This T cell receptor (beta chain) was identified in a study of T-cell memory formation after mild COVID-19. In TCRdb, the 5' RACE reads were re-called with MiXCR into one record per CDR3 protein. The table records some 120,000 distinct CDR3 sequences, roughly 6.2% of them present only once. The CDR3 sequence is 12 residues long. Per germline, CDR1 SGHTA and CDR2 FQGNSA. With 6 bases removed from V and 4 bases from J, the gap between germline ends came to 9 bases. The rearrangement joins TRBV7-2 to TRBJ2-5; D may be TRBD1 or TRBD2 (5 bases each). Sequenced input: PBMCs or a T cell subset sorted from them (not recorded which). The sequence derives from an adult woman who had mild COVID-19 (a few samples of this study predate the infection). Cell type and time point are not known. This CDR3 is CASRTGGETQYF. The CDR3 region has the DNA TGTGCCAGCAGAACAGGAGGAGAGACCCAGTACTTC.